The 17 T cell receptor beta chains listed next were all sequenced from one sample in a study of shared clonotypes between healthy human individuals. Repertoires were generated with immunoSEQ multiplex PCR, while TCRdb's copy carries only in-frame clones and drops some. In the table there are millions of clones, 80% to 95% of which are singletons. The material sequenced was naive CD4+ T cells from PBMCs. Subset meaning: CD45RA+ positively selected. The receptors shown here come from a man aged 18-30 years in good health. Some clones in this sample may be carry-over from other donors' samples.

The chain employs TRBV7-9 and TRBJ1-2, with 7 bases aligning to TRBD1. Germline-derived CDR1 and CDR2 are SEHNR and FQNEAQ (reference sequence). This CDR3 has 14 residues. V gave up 4 bases and J gave up 8 bases; unmatched junction bases: 10. In DNA, the CDR3 is TGTGCCAGCAGCTCGAGGGGGCGAGGGGACGGCTACACCTTC. Protein product: CASSSRGRGDGYTF. Full variable domain (rest looked up from reference TRBV7-9 and TRBJ1-2): DTGVSQNPRHKITKRGQNVTFRCDPISEHNRLYWYRQTLGQGPEFLTYFQNEAQLEKSRLLSDRFSAERPKGSFSTLEIQRTEQGDSAMYLCASSSRGRGDGYTFGSGTRLTVV.

This chain uses TRBV2 with TRBJ1-5; TRBD1 is a possible D gene (6 bases). Germline loops: CDR1 SNHLY, CDR2 FYNNEI. Trimming removed 7 bases at V and 4 bases at J, with 14 bases between. The CDR3 spans 14 residues. The CDR3 sequence is CASTETGRNQPQHF. Written as DNA, the CDR3 is TGTGCCAGCACGGAGACAGGCAGGAATCAGCCCCAGCATTTT.

As regards this clone: The sample holds other DNA sequences that translate to the same CDR3. The V and J genes are TRBV5-4 and TRBJ2-3, with D possibly called TRBD1 or TRBD2 (5 bases each). Between the trimmed V and J ends, which lost 4 bases and 1 base, there was a span of 13 bases. The CDR3 covers 15 residues. Germline CDR1 reads SGHNT; CDR2 reads YYREEE (reference sequence). In DNA form, the CDR3 reads TGTGCCAGCAGCCTATCCGGGACCCGCACAGATACGCAGTATTTT. It is translated as CASSLSGTRTDTQYF.

In its sample, this clone was seen once. This chain connects TRBV28 to TRBJ1-2; no clear D. This CDR3 contains 12 residues. V was clipped by 3 bases and J by 8 bases, with 10 bases between them. Looked up from germline, CDR1 is MDHEN and CDR2 is SYDVKM. This chain's CDR3 is CASSLWRVGYTF. CDR3 in DNA: TGTGCCAGCAGTTTGTGGAGGGTCGGCTACACCTTC.

This chain links TRBV27 with TRBJ2-3; 12 bases are a match to TRBD2. Germline CDR1 reads MNHEY; CDR2 reads SMNVEV (reference sequence). The CDR3 extends over 20 amino acids. The V gene end was trimmed by 5 bases and the J gene end by 1 base; junction bases not matched to a gene: 16. The DNA for the CDR3 is TGTGCCAGCAGTCCACGCCGGACAGGACGACTAGCGGGAGGCACAGATACGCAGTATTTT. Translated: CASSPRRTGRLAGGTDTQYF.

Worth noting for this clone: The identical CDR3 is also encoded by other nucleotide sequences in the sample. The V gene is TRBV11-2, the J gene TRBJ2-7; 9 bases align to TRBD1. Germline assignment: CDR1 SGHAT and CDR2 FQNNGV. CDR3 length: 14 amino acids. V lost 4 bases to trimming and J lost 3 bases; unmatched junction nucleotides: 4. CDR3 nucleotides: TGTGCCAGCAGCTCTTTGACAGGGGGCTACGAGCAGTACTTC. Encoded protein: CASSSLTGGYEQYF.

The chain couples TRBV19 to TRBJ1-2; D remains unclear. Germline assignment: CDR1 LNHDA and CDR2 SQIVND (reference sequence). With 3 bases removed from V and 2 bases from J, the gap between germline ends came to 7 bases. The CDR3 contains 13 residues. The CDR3, as DNA: TGTGCCAGTAGTATGTCGGGGAACTATGGCTACACCTTC. Encoded protein: CASSMSGNYGYTF.

This clone was counted only a few times. The rearrangement links TRBV5-6 to TRBJ1-3; D uncertain. Germline CDR1 and CDR2: SGHDT and YYEEEE. V lost 4 bases and J lost 2, with 4 bases in between. The CDR3 has 12 residues. The chain's CDR3 is CASSGAGNTIYF. In DNA, the CDR3 is TGTGCCAGCAGCGGCGCTGGAAACACCATATATTTT.

The CDR3 region has the DNA TGTGCCAGCAGTTTCCAGAGGACTAGCGGGAGGAGGGGAGGGGAGCAGTTCTTC. Its translation: CASSFQRTSGRRGGEQFF. The chain joins TRBV28 to TRBJ2-1; 14 bases align to TRBD2. The CDR3 is 18 amino acids. After removal of 3 bases from V and 10 bases from J, the junction contained 14 bases not matched to a gene. Per germline, CDR1 MDHEN and CDR2 SYDVKM.

The CDR3 sequence is CASGQGEKLFF. In nucleotides, the CDR3 is TGTGCCAGCGGCCAGGGTGAAAAACTGTTTTTT. The V and J genes are TRBV7-9 and TRBJ1-4; D possibly corresponds to TRBD1 (5 bases). The CDR3 covers 11 residues. CDR1 is SEHNR and CDR2 is FQNEAQ in the germline V gene (reference sequence). The germline V and J ends were trimmed by 8 bases and 7 bases, with 8 bases remaining between them.

The rearrangement joins TRBV28 to TRBJ2-5; D gene unclear. The V and J ends lost 6 bases and 0 bases respectively, with 5 bases between them. The CDR3 length is 12 residues. In germline, CDR1 is MDHEN, CDR2 SYDVKM. CDR3 DNA: TGTGCCAGCAGCTTAGACCAAGAGACCCAGTACTTC. Its translation: CASSLDQETQYF.

This chain uses TRBV27 with TRBJ2-5; unclear D gene. Germline loops: CDR1 MNHEY, CDR2 SMNVEV (reference sequence). V was shortened by 5 bases and J by 5 bases, with 15 bases between the two germline ends. The CDR3 totals 14 residues. The CDR3 DNA reads as TGTGCCAGCAGTCCCCTGTGGAACCGGGAGACCCAGTACTTC. Its translation is CASSPLWNRETQYF.

For this clone: Other nucleotide sequences from this sample produce the same CDR3. The rearrangement links TRBV2 to TRBJ1-5; 7 bases align to TRBD1. This CDR3 contains 14 residues. Germline CDR1 is SNHLY and CDR2 is FYNNEI. V was pared by 6 bases and J by 3 bases, with 5 bases of the junction left unmatched. This CDR3 is CASSRQGSNQPQHF. The DNA of the CDR3 is TGTGCCAGCAGCAGACAGGGCTCCAATCAGCCCCAGCATTTT.

This chain links TRBV19 with TRBJ1-3; 9 nucleotides agree with TRBD1. The CDR3 has 14 amino acids. The germline V gene encodes CDR1 LNHDA and CDR2 SQIVND (reference sequence). With V trimmed by 5 bases and J by 4 bases, 3 bases remained unmatched. CDR3 protein: CASSPGTGGNTIYF. In DNA, the CDR3 is TGTGCCAGTAGTCCGGGGACAGGGGGAAACACCATATATTTT.

The J gene is TRBJ2-3, the V gene TRBV5-1, with 12 bases identical to TRBD2. Germline V gene lookup returns CDR1 SGHRS and CDR2 YFSETQ. The CDR3 consists of 18 residues. The V gene end was trimmed by 4 bases and the J gene end by 5 bases; junction bases not matched to a gene: 14. The DNA of the CDR3 is TGCGCCAGCAGCACCCGGACTAGCGGGGTGGGAGAATTAGATACGCAGTATTTT. This gives the protein CASSTRTSGVGELDTQYF.

The CDR3 loop reads CASSQDGVRESIHTQYF. The DNA of the CDR3 is TGCGCCAGCAGCCAAGATGGGGTGCGGGAGTCCATTCATACGCAGTATTTT. The chain combines TRBV4-3 with TRBJ2-3; 7 bases line up with TRBD2. V shed 0 bases, J shed 7 bases, and the junction held 13 bases outside the gene matches. The CDR3 length is 17 residues. CDR1 is LGHNA and CDR2 is YSLEER in the germline V gene.

The count of this clone is one. The rearrangement joins TRBV5-7 to TRBJ1-5; D is ambiguous. TRBV5-7 is labeled an ORF, and its function is uncertain. V was clipped by 5 bases and J by 4 bases, with 7 bases between them. The CDR3 extends over 12 amino acids. CDR3 sequence (DNA): TGTGCCAGCAGGCGACGTAATCAGCCCCAGCATTTT. This encodes CASRRRNQPQHF.